Listed below are T cell receptor beta chains from one sample, sequenced in a study of blood T cell repertoires in COVID-19. Data came from immunoSEQ multiplex PCR; TCRdb stores just in-frame clones and leaves some out. The sample shows hundreds of thousands of clones, 85% of them seen only once. Sample: peripheral blood. All receptors come from a man aged 45-65 years with COVID-19, enrolled during active disease. CDR3s include the opening cysteine and the closing phenylalanine or tryptophan. The D gene is left open where the match is weak. Not every row has a clone size; where given, it reads once, few, many or a size class.

TRBJ2-1,.,TRBV19,TRBD2,CASSIRFLGLAGEGNEQFF,TGTGCCAGTAGTATTCGATTTCTGGGACTAGCGGGGGAAGGCAATGAGCAGTTCTTC
TRBJ2-4,.,TRBV12-5,.,CASGLPPGGGGPKNIQYF,TGTGCTAGTGGTTTGCCCCCGGGTGGGGGCGGGCCCAAAAACATTCAGTACTTC
TRBJ2-1,.,TRBV5-1,TRBD1,CASSTTGSSYNEQFF,TGCGCCAGCAGCACGACAGGGAGCTCCTACAATGAGCAGTTCTTC
TRBJ2-7,.,TRBV10-1,.,CASSASGSSYEQYF,TGCGCCAGCAGTGCCTCGGGGAGCTCCTACGAGCAGTACTTC
TRBJ2-5,.,TRBV5-6,.,CASSPQGTKETQYF,TGTGCCAGCAGCCCACAGGGAACCAAAGAGACCCAGTACTTC
TRBJ2-1,.,TRBV5-4,.,CASSFDRNEQFF,TGTGCCAGCAGCTTTGATCGGAATGAGCAGTTCTTC
TRBJ1-1,.,TRBV14,.,CASSKAGYTEAFF,TGTGCCAGCAGCAAAGCCGGTTACACTGAAGCTTTCTTT
TRBJ1-2,.,TRBV30,.,CAWSPGQIYGYTF,TGTGCCTGGAGCCCCGGACAGATCTATGGCTACACCTTC
TRBJ2-7,once,TRBV30,TRBD2,CAWSVILAGEQYF,TGTGCCTGGAGTGTCATTCTAGCGGGTGAGCAGTACTTC
TRBJ2-1,.,TRBV2,.,CASRSGSSYNEQFF,TGTGCCAGCAGAAGCGGGTCCTCCTACAATGAGCAGTTCTTC
TRBJ1-1,.,TRBV15,.,CATSHTGRPPEAFF,TGTGCCACCAGCCACACAGGGCGCCCTCCTGAAGCTTTCTTT
TRBJ1-2,.,TRBV6-2/TRBV6-3,TRBD1,CASSKGDRGYYGYTF,TGTGCCAGCAGCAAAGGGGACAGGGGATACTATGGCTACACCTTC
TRBJ2-7,.,TRBV27,TRBD1,CASSLDRGAEQYF,TGTGCCAGCAGTTTAGACAGGGGAGCCGAGCAGTACTTC
TRBJ2-7,.,TRBV6-2/TRBV6-3,.,CASSHVTATLASSSYEQYF,TGTGCCAGCAGCCACGTAACCGCTACCCTAGCGAGTAGCTCCTACGAGCAGTACTTC
TRBJ2-5,.,TRBV28,TRBD2,CASSFGGGERWTQYF,TGTGCCAGCAGTTTTGGCGGGGGGGAGAGGTGGACCCAGTACTTC
TRBJ2-7,once,TRBV7-2,TRBD1,CASSLSRRDSSYEQYF,TGTGCCAGCAGCTTATCACGCCGGGACAGCTCCTACGAGCAGTACTTC
TRBJ2-5,.,TRBV5-1,.,CASRGSQETQYF,TGCGCCAGCCGCGGCAGCCAAGAGACCCAGTACTTC
TRBJ2-3,.,TRBV5-1,TRBD2,CASSLRASGRASTDTQYF,TGCGCCAGCAGCTTGAGGGCTAGCGGGCGTGCTAGCACAGATACGCAGTATTTT
TRBJ2-3,.,TRBV7-3,.,CASSLMSRVADTQYF,TGTGCCAGCAGCTTAATGAGTCGGGTTGCAGATACGCAGTATTTT
TRBJ1-2,.,TRBV6-5,.,CASRITGSGGYTF,TGTGCCAGTAGAATCACGGGATCGGGAGGCTACACCTTC
TRBJ1-5,few,TRBV2,TRBD1,CASSDGQGYQPQHF,TGTGCCAGCAGCGACGGACAGGGGTATCAGCCCCAGCATTTT
TRBJ2-1,.,TRBV27,.,CASSSGRGSNEQFF,TGTGCCAGCAGTTCTGGACGGGGATCCAATGAGCAGTTCTTC
TRBJ2-7,.,TRBV10-3,TRBD1,CAISVGTGISHEQYF,TGTGCCATCAGTGTAGGGACAGGGATATCCCACGAGCAGTACTTC
TRBJ2-5,.,TRBV9,TRBD1,CASSATGYQETQYF,TGTGCCAGCAGCGCGACAGGGTACCAAGAGACCCAGTACTTC
TRBJ2-7,.,TRBV4-2,.,CASSHRTGEQYF,TGTGCCAGCAGCCACCGGACGGGAGAGCAGTACTTC
TRBJ2-1,once,TRBV5-1,TRBD1,CASTRTGIVSEQFF,TGCGCCAGCACCCGGACAGGAATAGTAAGTGAGCAGTTCTTC
TRBJ1-1,.,TRBV9,TRBD1,CASSPHRGHTEAFF,TGTGCCAGCAGCCCTCACAGGGGGCACACTGAAGCTTTCTTT
TRBJ1-4,.,TRBV5-1,TRBD1,CASSLSTAVTGGKLFF,TGCGCCAGCAGCCTTTCTACGGCTGTGACAGGGGGAAAACTGTTTTTT
TRBJ2-2,.,TRBV4-1,TRBD1,CASSRTLRDSEHRELFF,TGCGCCAGCAGCCGTACGCTCCGGGACAGCGAGCATCGGGAGCTGTTTTTT
TRBJ2-7,.,TRBV5-6,TRBD2,CASSLLAGVREQYF,TGTGCCAGCAGCTTACTAGCGGGGGTCCGGGAGCAGTACTTC
TRBJ2-7,.,TRBV18,.,CASSPQAVSYEQYF,TGTGCCAGCTCACCACAGGCGGTCTCCTACGAGCAGTACTTC
TRBJ2-7,.,TRBV16,TRBD1,CASSRAGTGASGEQYF,TGTGCCAGCAGCCGCGCCGGGACAGGGGCGAGTGGTGAGCAGTACTTC
TRBJ1-2,.,TRBV2,TRBD1,CASSSGQGNWGYTF,TGTGCCAGCAGTTCAGGACAGGGTAATTGGGGCTACACCTTC
TRBJ1-2,.,TRBV3-1/TRBV3-2,TRBD1,CASSQGQGLYGYTF,TGTGCCAGCAGCCAGGGACAGGGTCTTTATGGCTACACCTTC
TRBJ2-2,.,TRBV19,TRBD2,CASSRTRNTGELFF,TGTGCCAGTTCCCGGACTAGGAACACCGGGGAGCTGTTTTTT
TRBJ1-2,.,TRBV7-3,.,CASSPGGARGYTF,TGTGCCAGCAGCCCCGGGGGGGCGCGAGGCTACACCTTC
TRBJ2-5,.,TRBV4-2,TRBD2,CASSQNGGASETQYF,TGTGCCAGCAGCCAAAACGGGGGGGCATCAGAGACCCAGTACTTC
TRBJ2-5,.,TRBV10-3,TRBD2,CAISDWGGQETQYF,TGTGCCATCAGTGACTGGGGGGGCCAAGAGACCCAGTACTTC
TRBJ2-5,.,TRBV4-2,TRBD2,CASSPGLAGAQVTQYF,TGTGCCAGCAGCCCGGGACTAGCGGGGGCCCAGGTAACCCAGTACTTC
TRBJ2-2,.,TRBV21-1,.,CASSKGRGTSGGVLPGELFF,TGTGCCAGCAGCAAAGGTAGAGGGACTAGCGGGGGGGTCCTGCCCGGGGAGCTGTTTTTT
TRBJ2-5,.,TRBV6-1,.,CASSDRRVQTQYF,TGTGCCAGCAGTGACAGGAGGGTGCAGACCCAGTACTTC
TRBJ2-7,.,TRBV27,.,CASSWGQGYPYEQYF,TGTGCCAGCAGTTGGGGCCAGGGGTATCCATACGAGCAGTACTTC
TRBJ2-7,.,TRBV11-2,.,CASSLRQNYEQYF,TGTGCCAGCAGCCTCCGACAGAACTACGAGCAGTACTTC